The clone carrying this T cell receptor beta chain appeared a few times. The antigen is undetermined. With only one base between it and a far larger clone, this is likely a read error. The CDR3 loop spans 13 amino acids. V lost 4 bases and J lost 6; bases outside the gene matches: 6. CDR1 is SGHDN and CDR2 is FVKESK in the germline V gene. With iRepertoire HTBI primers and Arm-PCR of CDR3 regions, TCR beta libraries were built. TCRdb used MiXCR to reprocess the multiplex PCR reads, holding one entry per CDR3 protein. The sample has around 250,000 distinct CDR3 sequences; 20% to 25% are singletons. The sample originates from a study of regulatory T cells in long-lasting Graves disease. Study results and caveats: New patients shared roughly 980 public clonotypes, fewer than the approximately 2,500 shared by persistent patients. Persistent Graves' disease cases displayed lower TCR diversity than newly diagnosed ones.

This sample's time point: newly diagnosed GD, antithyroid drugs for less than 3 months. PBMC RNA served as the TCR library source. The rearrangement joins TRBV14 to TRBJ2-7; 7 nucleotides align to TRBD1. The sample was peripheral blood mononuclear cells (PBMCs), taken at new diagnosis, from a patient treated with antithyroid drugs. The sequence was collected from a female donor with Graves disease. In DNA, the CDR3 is TGTGCCAGCAGCCCGGCAGGGGGATTCGAGCAGTACTTC. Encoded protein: CASSPAGGFEQYF. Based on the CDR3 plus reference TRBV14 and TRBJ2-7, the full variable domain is EAGVTQFPSHSVIEKGQTVTLRCDPISGHDNLYWYRRVMGKEIKFLLHFVKESKQDESGMPNNRFLAERTGGTYSTLKVQPAELEDSGVYFCASSPAGGFEQYFGPGTRLTVT.